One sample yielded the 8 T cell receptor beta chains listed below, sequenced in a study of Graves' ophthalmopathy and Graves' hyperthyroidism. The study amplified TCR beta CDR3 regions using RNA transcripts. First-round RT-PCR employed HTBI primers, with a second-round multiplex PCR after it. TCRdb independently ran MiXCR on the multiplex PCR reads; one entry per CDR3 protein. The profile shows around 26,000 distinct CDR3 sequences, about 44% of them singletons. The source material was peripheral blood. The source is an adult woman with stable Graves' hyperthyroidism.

CDR3 sequence (DNA): TGCAGTGCTACATTGACAGGGCCAGCTTTCTTT. It encodes CSATLTGPAFF. The rearrangement links TRBV20-1 to TRBJ1-1; 7 bases fit TRBD1. CDR3 length: 11 residues. Germline CDR1 and CDR2: DFQATT and SNEGSKA (reference sequence). J lost 10 bases, V lost 4 bases, and 6 bases had no gene match.

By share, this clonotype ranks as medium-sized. CDR3 residues: CASSPGTPFEQYF. CDR3 nucleotide sequence: TGTGCCAGCAGCCCGGGGACACCCTTCGAGCAGTACTTC. The chain has TRBV9 and TRBJ2-7; D is possibly TRBD1 (6 bases). Trimming left V 4 bases short and J 6 bases short, with 14 bases between. The CDR3 is 13 amino acids. Germline values: CDR1 SGDLS, CDR2 YYNGEE.

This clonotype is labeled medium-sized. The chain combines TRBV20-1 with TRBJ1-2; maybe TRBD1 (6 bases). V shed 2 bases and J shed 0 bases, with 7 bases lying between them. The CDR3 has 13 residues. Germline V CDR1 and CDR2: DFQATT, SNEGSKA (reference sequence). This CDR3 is CSARNRANYGYTF. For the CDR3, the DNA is TGCAGTGCTAGAAACAGGGCTAACTATGGCTACACCTTC.

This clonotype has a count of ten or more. This CDR3 is CASSQSTSGIGAGETQYF. The CDR3 DNA follows: TGTGCCAGCAGCCAAAGCACTAGCGGGATTGGGGCTGGAGAGACCCAGTACTTC. This chain connects TRBV3-1 to TRBJ2-5; TRBD2 matches at 10 bases. The ends lost 2 bases at V and 4 bases at J; junction bases unmatched: 13. The CDR3 runs to 18 residues. The germline V gene has CDR1 LGHDT and CDR2 YNNKEL (reference sequence).

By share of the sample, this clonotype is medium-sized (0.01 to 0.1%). CDR3 coding DNA: TGTGCCAGCAGCTTCCAGGGGAACACTGAAGCTTTCTTT. This encodes CASSFQGNTEAFF. The V call is TRBV7-9, the J call TRBJ1-1; weak D call: TRBD1 (5 bases). The germline V gene encodes CDR1 SEHNR and CDR2 FQNEAQ (reference sequence). The CDR3 sequence is 13 residues long. Trimming removed 3 bases at V and 1 base at J, with 6 bases between. The full variable domain, its missing parts supplied by reference TRBV7-9 and TRBJ1-1, is DTGVSQNPRHKITKRGQNVTFRCDPISEHNRLYWYRQTLGQGPEFLTYFQNEAQLEKSRLLSDRFSAERPKGSFSTLEIQRTEQGDSAMYLCASSFQGNTEAFFGQGTRLTVV.

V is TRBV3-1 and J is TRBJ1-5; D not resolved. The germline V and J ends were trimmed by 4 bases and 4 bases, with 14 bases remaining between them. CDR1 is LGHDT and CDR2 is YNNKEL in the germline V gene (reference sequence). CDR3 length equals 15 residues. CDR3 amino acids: CASSLRPGWNQPQHF. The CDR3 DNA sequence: TGTGCCAGCAGCCTGAGGCCGGGTTGGAATCAGCCCCAGCATTTT.

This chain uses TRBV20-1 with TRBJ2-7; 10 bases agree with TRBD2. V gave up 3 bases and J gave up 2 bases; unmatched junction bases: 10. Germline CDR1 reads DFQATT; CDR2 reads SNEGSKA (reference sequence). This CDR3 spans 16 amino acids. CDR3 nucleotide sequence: TGCAGTGCTAGTTCGAGCGGGAGGGCCTTCGCCTACGAGCAGTACTTC. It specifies CSASSSGRAFAYEQYF.

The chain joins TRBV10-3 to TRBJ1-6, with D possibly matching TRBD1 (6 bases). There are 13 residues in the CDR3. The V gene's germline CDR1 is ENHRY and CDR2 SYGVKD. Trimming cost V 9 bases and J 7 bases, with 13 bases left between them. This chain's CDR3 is CAIGGARNSPLHF. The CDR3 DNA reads TGTGCCATTGGGGGGGCACGAAATTCACCCCTCCACTTT.